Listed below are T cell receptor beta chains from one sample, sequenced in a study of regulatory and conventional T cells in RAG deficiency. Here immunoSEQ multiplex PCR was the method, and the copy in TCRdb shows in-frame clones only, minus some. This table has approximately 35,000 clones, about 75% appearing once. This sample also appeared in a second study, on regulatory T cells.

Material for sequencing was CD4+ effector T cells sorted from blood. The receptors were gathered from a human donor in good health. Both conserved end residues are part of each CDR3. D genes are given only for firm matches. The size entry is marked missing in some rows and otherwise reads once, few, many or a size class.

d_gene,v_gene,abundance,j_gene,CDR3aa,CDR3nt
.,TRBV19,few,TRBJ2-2,CASSLHTNTGELFF,TGTGCCAGTAGCCTTCATACGAACACCGGGGAGCTGTTTTTT
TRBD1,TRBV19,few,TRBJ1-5,CASETGEGRNQPQHF,TGTGCCAGTGAGACAGGGGAAGGGCGCAATCAGCCCCAGCATTTT
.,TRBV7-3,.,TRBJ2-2,CASSLRLGDTGELFF,TGTGCCAGCAGCTTACGCCTGGGCGACACCGGGGAGCTGTTTTTT
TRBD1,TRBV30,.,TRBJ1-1,CAWSSAGTENTEAFF,TGTGCCTGGAGCTCCGCCGGGACAGAGAACACTGAAGCTTTCTTT
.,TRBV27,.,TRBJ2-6,CASSFLRSSGANVLTF,TGTGCCAGCAGTTTCCTGAGAAGCTCTGGGGCCAACGTCCTGACTTTC
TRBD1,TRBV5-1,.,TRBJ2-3,CASSPGTGSDTQYF,TGCGCCAGCAGCCCCGGGACAGGGAGCGATACGCAGTATTTT
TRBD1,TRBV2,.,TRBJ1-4,CASIKQQGALEKLFF,TGTGCCAGCATCAAGCAACAGGGGGCTCTAGAAAAACTGTTTTTT
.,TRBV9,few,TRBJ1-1,CASSEGQQMNTEAFF,TGTGCCAGCAGCGAAGGACAGCAAATGAACACTGAAGCTTTCTTT
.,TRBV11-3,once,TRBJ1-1,CASSLVGGNTEAFF,TGTGCCAGCAGCTTAGTAGGCGGGAACACTGAAGCTTTCTTT
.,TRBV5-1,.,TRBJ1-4,CASSSNPDRVYNEKLFF,TGCGCCAGCAGCTCCAACCCGGACAGAGTCTATAATGAAAAACTGTTTTTT
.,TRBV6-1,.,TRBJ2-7,CASSGQDWHEQYF,TGTGCCAGCAGTGGACAGGACTGGCACGAGCAGTACTTC
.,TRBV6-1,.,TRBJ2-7,CASSVRAAYEQYF,TGTGCCAGCAGTGTCCGGGCGGCCTACGAGCAGTACTTC
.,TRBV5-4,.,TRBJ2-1,CASSLGGEVSHEQFF,TGTGCCAGCAGCTTGGGAGGGGAGGTGTCGCACGAGCAGTTCTTC
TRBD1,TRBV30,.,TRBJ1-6,CAWSVNYFIGQGYSPLHF,TGTGCCTGGAGTGTAAACTACTTCATCGGACAGGGTTATTCACCCCTCCACTTT
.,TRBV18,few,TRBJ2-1,CASSNNEQFF,TGTGCCAGCTCGAACAATGAGCAGTTCTTC
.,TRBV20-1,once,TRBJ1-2,CSARGVHGYTF,TGCAGTGCTAGAGGGGTCCATGGCTACACCTTC
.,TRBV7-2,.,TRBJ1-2,CASTLGIEANYGYTF,TGTGCCAGCACCCTGGGTATTGAGGCGAACTATGGCTACACCTTC
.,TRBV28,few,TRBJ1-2,CASSLYRNYGYTF,TGTGCCAGCAGTTTATACAGGAACTATGGCTACACCTTC
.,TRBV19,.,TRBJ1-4,CASSARVANEKLFF,TGTGCCAGTAGTGCCCGGGTCGCTAATGAAAAACTGTTTTTT
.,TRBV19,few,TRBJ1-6,CASSTEPYSENSPLHF,TGTGCCAGTAGTACCGAACCGTACAGCGAGAATTCACCCCTCCACTTT
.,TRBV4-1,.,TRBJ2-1,CASSQPGETNEQFF,TGCGCCAGCAGCCAGCCAGGAGAAACCAATGAGCAGTTCTTC
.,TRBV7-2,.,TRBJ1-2,CASTSRWGRDYGYTF,TGTGCCAGCACTTCAAGGTGGGGGCGCGACTATGGCTACACCTTC
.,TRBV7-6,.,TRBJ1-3,CASSLSPTTVSSGNTIYF,TGTGCCAGCAGCTTAAGTCCGACGACTGTGAGCTCTGGAAACACCATATATTTT
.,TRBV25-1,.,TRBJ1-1,CASSGQGITEAFF,TGTGCCAGCAGTGGTCAGGGGATCACTGAAGCTTTCTTT
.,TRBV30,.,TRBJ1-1,CAWSKQPDTEAFF,TGTGCCTGGAGTAAGCAGCCAGACACTGAAGCTTTCTTT
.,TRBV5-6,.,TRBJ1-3,CASSLERSGNTIYF,TGTGCCAGCAGCTTGGAACGAAGTGGAAACACCATATATTTT
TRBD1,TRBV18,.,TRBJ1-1,CASSLPGGTSTEAFF,TGTGCCAGCTCTCTCCCAGGGGGCACCAGCACTGAAGCTTTCTTT
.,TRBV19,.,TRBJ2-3,CASSIEGGPTDTQYF,TGTGCCAGTAGTATAGAAGGGGGACCCACAGATACGCAGTATTTT
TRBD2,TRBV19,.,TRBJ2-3,CASKRDSGTDTQYF,TGTGCCAGTAAGCGGGACTCTGGCACAGATACGCAGTATTTT
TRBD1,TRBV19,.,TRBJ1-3,CASSISQGASGNTIYF,TGTGCCAGTAGTATCTCACAGGGGGCGAGTGGAAACACCATATATTTT
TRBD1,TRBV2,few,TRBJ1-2,CASSPGQGARGYTF,TGTGCCAGCAGTCCTGGACAGGGGGCCAGAGGCTACACCTTC
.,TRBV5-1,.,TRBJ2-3,CASSAQTRDTQYF,TGCGCCAGCAGCGCTCAGACTAGAGATACGCAGTATTTT
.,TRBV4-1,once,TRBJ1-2,CASSQDRPRAPIYGYTF,TGCGCCAGCAGCCAAGATAGGCCCCGGGCCCCAATCTATGGCTACACCTTC
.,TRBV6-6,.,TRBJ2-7,CASSYSVKGGYEQYF,TGTGCCAGCAGTTACTCGGTTAAGGGTGGCTACGAGCAGTACTTC
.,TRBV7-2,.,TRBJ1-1,CASSSPGGLRTEAFF,TGTGCCAGCAGCTCACCTGGGGGACTCCGGACTGAAGCTTTCTTT
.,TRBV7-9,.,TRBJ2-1,CASSLLPGSEQFF,TGTGCCAGCAGCTTATTACCCGGGAGTGAGCAGTTCTTC
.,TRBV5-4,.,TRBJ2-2,CASSLGPNTGELFF,TGTGCCAGCAGCTTGGGCCCCAACACCGGGGAGCTGTTTTTT
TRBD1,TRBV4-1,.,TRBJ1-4,CASGDRGLSNEKLFF,TGCGCTAGCGGGGACAGGGGGCTCTCTAATGAAAAACTGTTTTTT